Reported below is one T cell receptor beta chain. Its antigen remains unknown. The source of the sample is a study of beta chain features in type 1 diabetes. Markers CD45RO/CCR7/CD25/CD127/CD95/CD27 served to sort CD4+ naive, central memory, regulatory and stem cell-like memory cells. Once sorted, every population was more than 95% pure. General study findings and limits: Cells that show high TCR expression could be over-represented by cDNA sequencing. The study found that naive, central memory and Treg TCRB repertoires appeared more similar in patients than in healthy donors.

V lost 5 bases, J lost 6 bases, and 7 bases lay in between. This CDR3 spans 10 amino acids. The V gene's germline CDR1 is GTSNPN and CDR2 SVGIG (reference sequence). The investigators reverse transcribed all of the isolated RNA, so they sequenced expressed TCRB transcripts. The assay was immunoSEQ multiplex PCR, and TCRdb's table has in-frame clones only and misses some. The sample has 350,000 to 450,000 clones, over 12% seen once. The sequencing sample was made of naive CD4+ T cells from blood. The source is a young woman in good health. This rearrangement joins TRBV30 to TRBJ1-2; D not certain. CDR3 in DNA: TGTGCCTGGGGTTCAGATGGCTACACCTTC. Protein sequence: CAWGSDGYTF. Full variable domain (outside the CDR3, taken from reference TRBV30 and TRBJ1-2): SQTIHQWPATLVQPVGSPLSLECTVEGTSNPNLYWYRQAAGRGLQLLFYSVGIGQISSEVPQNLSASRPQDRQFILSSKKLLLSDSGFYLCAWGSDGYTFGSGTRLTVV.